This T cell receptor (beta chain) was sequenced for a study of T cell responses to AZD1222 COVID-19 vaccine. In the case of this clone: Its matching antigen is unknown.

Study-wide results and caveats: Vaccine-related CD4 TCRs covered spike, predominating at 160-218 and 743-854.

Method: immunoSEQ multiplex PCR; TCRdb's copy keeps in-frame clones and lacks some. The sample lists roughly 120,000 clones; 88% were seen once. This clonotype was obtained from an adult in good health. This material consisted of peripheral blood, taken on day 0 of AZD1222 vaccination.

The CDR3 spells CASSLGLGRGGRTNEKLFF. The CDR3 DNA sequence: TGTGCCAGCAGCTTAGGACTGGGTCGAGGGGGGCGAACTAATGAAAAACTGTTTTTT. The chain employs TRBV7-2 and TRBJ1-4, with D perhaps TRBD1 (6 bases). The germline V and J ends were trimmed by 1 base and 1 base, with 19 bases remaining between them. Germline V gene sequence: CDR1 SGHTA, CDR2 FQGNSA. The CDR3 is 19 amino acids. Based on the CDR3 plus reference TRBV7-2 and TRBJ1-4, the full variable domain is GAGVSQSPSNKVTEKGKDVELRCDPISGHTALYWYRQSLGQGLEFLIYFQGNSAPDKSGLPSDRFSAERTGGSVSTLTIQRTQQEDSAVYLCASSLGLGRGGRTNEKLFFGSGTQLSVL.